These 32 T cell receptor beta chains came from one sample sequenced in a study of shared clonotypes between healthy human individuals. The protocol was immunoSEQ multiplex PCR, while the TCRdb copy is restricted to in-frame clones and leaves out a portion. The sample yields around 1.9 million clones, about 92% seen once. Terminally differentiated effector memory CD45RA+ cells were left out of the naive CD8 fraction, which was CD45RO-negative and positively selected for CCR7. Sequencing was performed on naive CD8+ T cells from PBMCs. The receptors originated from a man aged 18 to 29 in good health. Some clones in this sample may be carry-over from other donors' samples.

This chain connects TRBV7-9 to TRBJ2-1; D remains ambiguous. Trimming shortened V by 5 bases and J by 7 bases, and 9 bases separated the two germline ends. The germline V gene encodes CDR1 SEHNR and CDR2 FQNEAQ (reference sequence). The CDR3 loop spans 12 amino acids. The CDR3 DNA follows: TGTGCCAGCAGCCCGGACGAGAATGAGCAGTTCTTC. Translation gives CASSPDENEQFF.

The chain combines TRBV7-8 with TRBJ2-5; D call uncertain. This CDR3 has 15 residues. Trimming took off 1 base at V and 5 bases at J, with 14 bases between the two ends. Germline CDR1 and CDR2: SGHVS and FQNEAQ. Here the CDR3 reads CASSLVGSTQETQYF. CDR3 DNA sequence: TGTGCCAGCAGCTTAGTGGGTAGCACCCAGGAGACCCAGTACTTC.

The chain carries TRBV2 and TRBJ2-3; D remains ambiguous. V was pared by 2 bases and J by 0 bases, with 9 bases between. This CDR3 comprises 15 residues. Germline V gene lookup returns CDR1 SNHLY and CDR2 FYNNEI. CDR3 loop: CASSEMVTSTDTQYF. The CDR3 region has the DNA TGTGCCAGCAGTGAAATGGTGACCAGCACAGATACGCAGTATTTT. Based on the CDR3 plus reference TRBV2 and TRBJ2-3, the full variable domain is EPEVTQTPSHQVTQMGQEVILRCVPISNHLYFYWYRQILGQKVEFLVSFYNNEISEKSEIFDDQFSVERPDGSNFTLKIRSTKLEDSAMYFCASSEMVTSTDTQYFGPGTRLTVL.

The rearrangement uses TRBV7-9 and TRBJ2-7; 10 bases agree with TRBD1. CDR1 is SEHNR, CDR2 FQNEAQ, per germline (reference sequence). The V segment lost 5 bases and the J segment 1 base; nucleotides outside the gene matches: 5. This CDR3 comprises 15 residues. Here the CDR3 DNA reads TGTGCCAGCAGCGCCGGGACAGGGGTTTCCTACGAGCAGTACTTC. Encoded protein: CASSAGTGVSYEQYF. Using reference TRBV7-9 and TRBJ2-7 for the parts outside the CDR3, the full variable domain is DTGVSQNPRHKITKRGQNVTFRCDPISEHNRLYWYRQTLGQGPEFLTYFQNEAQLEKSRLLSDRFSAERPKGSFSTLEIQRTEQGDSAMYLCASSAGTGVSYEQYFGPGTRLTVT.

The rearrangement uses TRBV19 and TRBJ2-3; the D gene is possibly TRBD1 (5 bases). The V gene's germline CDR1 is LNHDA and CDR2 SQIVND (reference sequence). Trimming took off 10 bases at V and 0 bases at J, with 23 bases between the two ends. The CDR3 is 17 residues long. For the CDR3, the DNA is TGTGCCACTAAAAGGGGTCTAGGAGACAGTAGCACAGATACGCAGTATTTT. Protein product: CATKRGLGDSSTDTQYF.

The V and J genes are TRBV27 and TRBJ1-5; D is perhaps TRBD1 (5 bases). Per the germline V gene, CDR1 is MNHEY and CDR2 is SMNVEV (reference sequence). The V end lost 5 bases, the J end lost 0 bases, and 17 bases lay between the germline ends. This CDR3 comprises 17 residues. In nucleotides, the CDR3 is TGTGCCAGCAGTCCCACCGGGACGGGGTATAGCAATCAGCCCCAGCATTTT. Residues: CASSPTGTGYSNQPQHF.

The gene calls are TRBV7-8 and TRBJ2-7, with TRBD2 matching 7 bases. V dropped 4 bases and J dropped 3; count of bases not matched to a gene: 12. Germline loops: CDR1 SGHVS, CDR2 FQNEAQ. CDR3 size: 16 residues. CDR3 amino acids: CASSSSPGGRDYEQYF. DNA of the CDR3: TGTGCCAGCAGCTCCTCCCCCGGTGGGAGGGACTACGAGCAGTACTTC.

This chain joins TRBV6-5 and TRBJ1-1; D is ambiguous. The V gene's germline CDR1 is MNHEY and CDR2 SVGAGI. The V end was cut by 2 bases, the J end by 3 bases, with 13 bases between. The CDR3 runs to 15 residues. CDR3 protein: CASSYGPVGDTEAFF. In DNA, the CDR3 is TGTGCCAGCAGTTACGGACCCGTGGGAGACACTGAAGCTTTCTTT.

A single count supports this clone. J is TRBJ2-6 and V is TRBV5-6; no reliable D call. The ends were cut back, 1 base at V and 0 bases at J, with 5 bases in the middle. The CDR3 loop spans 15 amino acids. Per germline, CDR1 SGHDT and CDR2 YYEEEE. DNA of the CDR3: TGTGCCAGCAGCTTGCGGCGCTCTGGGGCCAACGTCCTGACTTTC. Translation gives CASSLRRSGANVLTF.

The V gene is TRBV27, the J gene TRBJ1-1; no reliable D call. Germline V CDR1 and CDR2: MNHEY, SMNVEV (reference sequence). This CDR3 has 14 residues. Trimming took 4 bases from V and 1 from J, leaving 10 bases between them. DNA of the CDR3: TGTGCCAGCAGTTGGTTGGAGGGGAACACTGAAGCTTTCTTT. This encodes CASSWLEGNTEAFF.

The V gene is TRBV29-1, the J gene TRBJ1-4, with 10 bases lining up with TRBD1. The CDR3 sequence is 14 residues long. V lost 6 bases, J lost 5 bases, and 6 bases stayed unmatched. The germline V gene has CDR1 SQVTM and CDR2 ANQGSEA. As DNA, the CDR3 is TGCAGCGTGAGACAGGGGGCGCGGAATGAAAAACTGTTTTTT. Translation gives CSVRQGARNEKLFF.

The rearrangement joins TRBV2 to TRBJ2-7; 11 bases align to TRBD2. There are 16 residues in the CDR3. Germline-derived CDR1 and CDR2 are SNHLY and FYNNEI. The V and J ends lost 5 bases and 2 bases, in that order; junction bases with no gene match: 8. The CDR3 coding sequence is TGTGCCAGCAGTCGAAGGACTAGCGGGCAAGCCTACGAGCAGTACTTC. It yields the protein CASSRRTSGQAYEQYF.

A word on this clone: The sample has other DNA sequences that encode this CDR3 too. This chain connects TRBV9 to TRBJ1-3; possible D gene TRBD1, 5 bases. The length of the CDR3 is 14 residues. The ends were cut back, 0 bases at V and 7 bases at J, with 11 bases in the middle. Germline V CDR1 and CDR2: SGDLS, YYNGEE. Here the CDR3 reads CASSVDGGGNTIYF. The DNA for the CDR3 is TGTGCCAGCAGCGTAGATGGGGGAGGGAACACCATATATTTT.

V usage is TRBV6-6 and J usage is TRBJ2-2; 8 nucleotides match TRBD1. The V segment lost 2 bases and the J segment 4 bases; nucleotides outside the gene matches: 6. The CDR3 is 16 residues long. From germline, CDR1 is MNHNY and CDR2 SVGAGI (reference sequence). CDR3 coding DNA: TGTGCCAGCAGTTACCTCCAGGGGGCGAGCACCGGGGAGCTGTTTTTT. Protein product: CASSYLQGASTGELFF.

This clone was recorded only once. The rearrangement joins TRBV7-8 to TRBJ2-1, with D perhaps TRBD1 or TRBD2 (5 bases each). Germline V gene lookup returns CDR1 SGHVS and CDR2 FQNEAQ. The length of the CDR3 is 16 residues. The V end lost 5 bases, the J end lost 10 bases, and 24 bases lay between the germline ends. CDR3 protein: CASSGSRAPGGGEQFF. The CDR3 DNA reads TGTGCCAGCAGCGGAAGCAGGGCTCCTGGAGGCGGCGAGCAGTTCTTC.

The CDR3 spells CANRGTLSTGELFF. In nucleotides, the CDR3 is TGTGCCAATCGAGGGACTCTTAGTACCGGGGAGCTGTTTTTT. The rearrangement uses TRBV10-3 and TRBJ2-2; tentatively, D is TRBD2 (6 bases). Germline V lookup: CDR1 ENHRY, CDR2 SYGVKD. Trimming removed 10 bases at V and 5 bases at J, with 17 bases between. CDR3 length equals 14 residues.

The chain couples TRBV4-1 to TRBJ2-3, with 11 bases lining up with TRBD2. Germline V lookup: CDR1 MGHRA, CDR2 YSYEKL. The CDR3 is 16 residues long. V lost 2 bases to trimming and J lost 5 bases; unmatched junction nucleotides: 6. CDR3 sequence reads: CASSQLAGGPRDTQYF. CDR3 sequence (DNA): TGCGCCAGCAGCCAATTAGCGGGAGGGCCTAGAGATACGCAGTATTTT.

This chain links TRBV10-3 with TRBJ2-1, with unresolved D. The ends were cut back, 0 bases at V and 10 bases at J, with 10 bases in the middle. The CDR3 totals 13 residues. CDR1 is ENHRY, CDR2 SYGVKD, per germline. Written as DNA, the CDR3 is TGTGCCATCAGTGAGTCGAAAGTCGGGGAGCAGTTCTTC. Translated: CAISESKVGEQFF.

The gene calls are TRBV27 and TRBJ2-5, with D possibly TRBD2 on 5 matching bases. Trimming took off 4 bases at V and 4 bases at J, with 19 bases between the two ends. In germline, CDR1 is MNHEY, CDR2 SMNVEV (reference sequence). The CDR3 is made up of 16 amino acids. The CDR3 reads CASSSGSEGTGETQYF. Written as DNA, the CDR3 is TGTGCCAGCAGTTCCGGGTCAGAGGGCACGGGAGAGACCCAGTACTTC.

As to this clone: The identical CDR3 is also encoded by other nucleotide sequences in the sample. This CDR3 reads CASSQGSGGYNEQFF. DNA for the CDR3: TGCGCCAGCAGCCAAGGCAGCGGGGGTTACAATGAGCAGTTCTTC. The chain links TRBV4-3 to TRBJ2-1; 8 positions match TRBD2. The V gene's germline CDR1 is LGHNA and CDR2 YSLEER. V trimming: 1 base; J trimming: 4 bases; junction bases outside the gene matches: 3. CDR3 length equals 15 residues.

V gene TRBV18 combines with J gene TRBJ2-3; 8 nucleotides agree with TRBD1. Germline V gene sequence: CDR1 KGHSH, CDR2 LQKENI. With V trimmed by 1 base and J by 10 bases, 25 bases remained unmatched. CDR3 length equals 20 residues. The CDR3 protein is CASSPQAAIPGQALHRAQYF. In DNA form, the CDR3 reads TGTGCCAGCTCACCACAGGCCGCTATCCCGGGACAGGCCCTTCACAGGGCGCAGTATTTT.

The chain couples TRBV19 to TRBJ1-2, with D unclear. Germline V gene data show CDR1 as LNHDA and CDR2 as SQIVND (reference sequence). The CDR3 runs to 12 residues. The germline V and J ends were trimmed by 1 base and 6 bases, with 6 bases remaining between them. CDR3 amino acids: CASSIARNGYTF. The DNA for the CDR3 is TGTGCCAGTAGTATAGCCCGGAATGGCTACACCTTC.

The chain is built from TRBV11-3 and TRBJ2-7; D not certain. Germline loops: CDR1 SGHNT, CDR2 YENEEA. The CDR3 length is 13 residues. The germline V and J ends were trimmed by 1 base and 3 bases, with 7 bases remaining between them. CDR3 protein: CASSLGEDYEQYF. CDR3 nucleotides: TGTGCCAGCAGCTTAGGGGAAGACTACGAGCAGTACTTC.

This clone was recorded once. The rearrangement links TRBV15 to TRBJ2-5; D is ambiguous. V lost 4 bases, J lost 7 bases, and 16 bases lay in between. Germline V gene data show CDR1 as LNHNV and CDR2 as YYDKDF (reference sequence). The CDR3 runs to 14 residues. The CDR3 region has the DNA TGTGCCACCAGCACAACGCGAAATATAGGGACCCAGTACTTC. Its translation is CATSTTRNIGTQYF.

Note on this clone: Other DNA sequences in the same sample also yield this CDR3. The chain employs TRBV27 and TRBJ2-7, with D tentatively TRBD2 (5 bases). In germline, CDR1 is MNHEY, CDR2 SMNVEV (reference sequence). The length of the CDR3 is 16 residues. Trimming shortened V by 0 bases and J by 0 bases, and 12 bases separated the two germline ends. The CDR3 nucleotides are TGTGCCAGCAGTTTATCACCGAGCGGAAACTCCTACGAGCAGTACTTC. Translating it yields CASSLSPSGNSYEQYF.

The rearrangement uses TRBV6-5 and TRBJ2-1; tentatively, D is TRBD2 (6 bases). The germline V gene has CDR1 MNHEY and CDR2 SVGAGI. The V end lost 2 bases, the J end lost 6 bases, and 11 bases lay between the germline ends. CDR3 length: 14 amino acids. The CDR3 bases are TGTGCCAGCAGTTACGGGGGGTCAGGCAATGAGCAGTTCTTC. Encoded protein: CASSYGGSGNEQFF.

Note on this clone: The sample carries other DNA sequences with the same CDR3. The CDR3: CASSLAVSYEQYF. The DNA for the CDR3 is TGTGCCAGCAGCTTGGCCGTCTCCTACGAGCAGTACTTC. The chain is built from TRBV5-6 and TRBJ2-7, with D hard to call. CDR3 length: 13 residues. Germline V gene sequence: CDR1 SGHDT, CDR2 YYEEEE. Trimming pared 0 bases from V and 0 bases from J, leaving 4 bases between.

A word on this clone: Other DNA sequences within the sample encode an identical CDR3. The chain recombines TRBV28 with TRBJ2-7; D may match TRBD1 or TRBD2 (5 bases each). V lost 6 bases and J 3 bases, leaving 9 bases between the germline ends. The length of the CDR3 is 12 residues. The germline V gene encodes CDR1 MDHEN and CDR2 SYDVKM. The CDR3 here is CASSPRGYEQYF. The CDR3, as DNA: TGTGCCAGCAGCCCGAGGGGCTACGAGCAGTACTTC. Full variable domain (missing parts from reference TRBV28 and TRBJ2-7): DVKVTQSSRYLVKRTGEKVFLECVQDMDHENMFWYRQDPGLGLRLIYFSYDVKMKEKGDIPEGYSVSREKKERFSLILESASTNQTSMYLCASSPRGYEQYFGPGTRLTVT.

The chain's CDR3 is CASRPTSGAGANVLTF. The CDR3 DNA reads as TGTGCCAGCAGACCTACATCGGGGGCTGGGGCCAACGTCCTGACTTTC. The chain uses TRBV9 and TRBJ2-6; possibly TRBD2 for D (6 bases). Germline values: CDR1 SGDLS, CDR2 YYNGEE. The CDR3 contains 16 residues. The V end was cut by 5 bases, the J end by 2 bases, with 14 bases between.

The chain is built from TRBV27 and TRBJ2-1, with D maybe TRBD1 (6 bases). Germline V gene lookup returns CDR1 MNHEY and CDR2 SMNVEV (reference sequence). V was pared by 4 bases and J by 6 bases, with 16 bases between. The CDR3 runs 15 residues. CDR3 amino acids: CASSSTGPPSNEQFF. Here the CDR3 DNA reads TGTGCCAGCAGTTCCACAGGGCCCCCTAGCAATGAGCAGTTCTTC.

The chain combines TRBV5-6 with TRBJ2-1; 10 positions agree with TRBD1. V lost 3 bases, J lost 1 base, and 4 bases stayed unmatched. There are 16 residues in the CDR3. Germline lookup yields CDR1 SGHDT and CDR2 YYEEEE. CDR3 nucleotide sequence: TGTGCCAGCAGCTATCGGACAGGGGGTTCCTACAATGAGCAGTTCTTC. The encoded protein is CASSYRTGGSYNEQFF. Full variable domain (rest looked up from reference TRBV5-6 and TRBJ2-1): DAGVTQSPTHLIKTRGQQVTLRCSPKSGHDTVSWYQQALGQGPQFIFQYYEEEERQRGNFPDRFSGHQFPNYSSELNVNALLLGDSALYLCASSYRTGGSYNEQFFGPGTRLTVL.

The rearrangement uses TRBV4-3 and TRBJ2-7, with D possibly being TRBD1 or TRBD2 (5 bases each). The CDR3 loop spans 14 amino acids. The V end lost 5 bases, the J end lost 3 bases, and 14 bases lay between the germline ends. Germline V CDR1 and CDR2: LGHNA, YSLEER. The CDR3 DNA reads TGCGCCAGCAGCTTCGACAGCGGTCACTACGAGCAGTACTTC. Amino acid sequence: CASSFDSGHYEQYF.